This T cell receptor (beta chain) was sequenced in a study of identifying expanded T cells in peripheral blood. Trimming removed 5 bases from V and 3 bases from J; junction bases left unmatched: 7. CDR3 size: 15 residues. Germline CDR1 is SEHNR and CDR2 is FQNEAQ (reference sequence). The method was immunoSEQ multiplex PCR; TCRdb's version includes in-frame clones alone and lacks a portion of them. The sample includes 55,000 to 60,000 clones, over 85% of them seen just once. The V gene is TRBV7-9, the J gene TRBJ2-5; 9 nucleotides match TRBD1. The specimen sequenced was blood. The receptor was isolated from a person aged 18 to 75 in good health. Here the CDR3 reads CASSGRTGDEETQYF. The CDR3 nucleotides read TGTGCCAGCAGCGGGCGGACAGGGGATGAAGAGACCCAGTACTTC. The full variable domain, rest sourced from reference TRBV7-9 and TRBJ2-5, is DTGVSQNPRHKITKRGQNVTFRCDPISEHNRLYWYRQTLGQGPEFLTYFQNEAQLEKSRLLSDRFSAERPKGSFSTLEIQRTEQGDSAMYLCASSGRTGDEETQYFGPGTRLLVL.